What follows are 2 T cell receptor beta chains derived from one specimen sequenced in a study of lymphopenia after photon versus proton radiotherapy (dated by TCRdb to about 2019). Preparation of the library involved the immunoSEQ multiplex PCR assay. In its TCRdb copy, this immuneACCESS table keeps in-frame sequences only and misses some clones. Where compared with another copy, unresolved V genes explain less than half of these, and the others have no known cause. This sample is represented by 35,000 to 45,000 clones; more than 70% of them were singletons. The ten largest account for under 3.5% of the sample. Source: peripheral blood, taken from a patient treated with photon-based radiotherapy. The receptors derive from a middle-aged man with gastric cancer.

The V and J genes are TRBV19 and TRBJ2-7; possible D gene TRBD1, 6 bases. From germline, CDR1 is LNHDA and CDR2 SQIVND (reference sequence). V was clipped by 3 bases and J by 2 bases, with 8 bases between them. CDR3 length equals 13 residues. CDR3 region: CASSMGQAYEQYF. CDR3 nucleotides: TGTGCCAGTAGTATGGGACAAGCCTACGAGCAGTACTTC.

This chain uses TRBV19 with TRBJ1-2; D perhaps matches TRBD1 (5 bases). This CDR3 is 12 amino acids long. Trimming removed 5 bases at V and 5 bases at J, with 9 bases between. Germline V gives CDR1 LNHDA, CDR2 SQIVND (reference sequence). CDR3 DNA sequence: TGTGCCAGTAGTGTGTCAGGGTATGGCTACACCTTC. This codes for CASSVSGYGYTF. Variable domain in full (rest from reference TRBV19 and TRBJ1-2): DGGITQSPKYLFRKEGQNVTLSCEQNLNHDAMYWYRQDPGQGLRLIYYSQIVNDFQKGDIAEGYSVSREKKESFPLTVTSAQKNPTAFYLCASSVSGYGYTFGSGTRLTVV.